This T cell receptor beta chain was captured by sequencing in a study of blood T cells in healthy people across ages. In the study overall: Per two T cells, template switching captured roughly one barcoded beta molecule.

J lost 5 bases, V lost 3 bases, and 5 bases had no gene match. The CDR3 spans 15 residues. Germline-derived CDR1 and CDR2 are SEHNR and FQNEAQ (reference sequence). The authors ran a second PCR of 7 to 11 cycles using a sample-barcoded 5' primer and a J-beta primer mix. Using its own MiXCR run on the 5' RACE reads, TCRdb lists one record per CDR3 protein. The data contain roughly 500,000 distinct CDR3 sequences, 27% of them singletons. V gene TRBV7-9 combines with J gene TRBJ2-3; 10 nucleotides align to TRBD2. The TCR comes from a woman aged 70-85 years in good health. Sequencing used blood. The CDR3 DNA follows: TGTGCCAGCAGCTTCCAAGCGGGGGGGCGAGATACGCAGTATTTT. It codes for CASSFQAGGRDTQYF.